This entry describes one T cell receptor (beta chain). V lost 5 bases and J lost 9; bases outside the gene matches: 16. Germline CDR1 is SGHTA and CDR2 is FQGNSA. This CDR3 spans 17 amino acids. This sample is part of a study of lymphopenia after photon versus proton radiotherapy. Using immunoSEQ multiplex PCR, the repertoire was profiled, and TCRdb retains in-frame clones only, with some absent. The profile shows more than 25,000 clones, about 91% of them singletons. The sample in question was peripheral blood, obtained from a patient treated with photon-based radiotherapy. The J gene is TRBJ2-5, the V gene TRBV7-2; 12 bases map to TRBD2. This clonotype was sampled from a man aged 45-65 years with gastric cancer. CDR3 loop: CASSPELAGGRGRPQYF. The DNA for the CDR3 is TGTGCCAGCAGCCCCGAACTAGCGGGGGGCCGGGGAAGGCCCCAGTACTTC.